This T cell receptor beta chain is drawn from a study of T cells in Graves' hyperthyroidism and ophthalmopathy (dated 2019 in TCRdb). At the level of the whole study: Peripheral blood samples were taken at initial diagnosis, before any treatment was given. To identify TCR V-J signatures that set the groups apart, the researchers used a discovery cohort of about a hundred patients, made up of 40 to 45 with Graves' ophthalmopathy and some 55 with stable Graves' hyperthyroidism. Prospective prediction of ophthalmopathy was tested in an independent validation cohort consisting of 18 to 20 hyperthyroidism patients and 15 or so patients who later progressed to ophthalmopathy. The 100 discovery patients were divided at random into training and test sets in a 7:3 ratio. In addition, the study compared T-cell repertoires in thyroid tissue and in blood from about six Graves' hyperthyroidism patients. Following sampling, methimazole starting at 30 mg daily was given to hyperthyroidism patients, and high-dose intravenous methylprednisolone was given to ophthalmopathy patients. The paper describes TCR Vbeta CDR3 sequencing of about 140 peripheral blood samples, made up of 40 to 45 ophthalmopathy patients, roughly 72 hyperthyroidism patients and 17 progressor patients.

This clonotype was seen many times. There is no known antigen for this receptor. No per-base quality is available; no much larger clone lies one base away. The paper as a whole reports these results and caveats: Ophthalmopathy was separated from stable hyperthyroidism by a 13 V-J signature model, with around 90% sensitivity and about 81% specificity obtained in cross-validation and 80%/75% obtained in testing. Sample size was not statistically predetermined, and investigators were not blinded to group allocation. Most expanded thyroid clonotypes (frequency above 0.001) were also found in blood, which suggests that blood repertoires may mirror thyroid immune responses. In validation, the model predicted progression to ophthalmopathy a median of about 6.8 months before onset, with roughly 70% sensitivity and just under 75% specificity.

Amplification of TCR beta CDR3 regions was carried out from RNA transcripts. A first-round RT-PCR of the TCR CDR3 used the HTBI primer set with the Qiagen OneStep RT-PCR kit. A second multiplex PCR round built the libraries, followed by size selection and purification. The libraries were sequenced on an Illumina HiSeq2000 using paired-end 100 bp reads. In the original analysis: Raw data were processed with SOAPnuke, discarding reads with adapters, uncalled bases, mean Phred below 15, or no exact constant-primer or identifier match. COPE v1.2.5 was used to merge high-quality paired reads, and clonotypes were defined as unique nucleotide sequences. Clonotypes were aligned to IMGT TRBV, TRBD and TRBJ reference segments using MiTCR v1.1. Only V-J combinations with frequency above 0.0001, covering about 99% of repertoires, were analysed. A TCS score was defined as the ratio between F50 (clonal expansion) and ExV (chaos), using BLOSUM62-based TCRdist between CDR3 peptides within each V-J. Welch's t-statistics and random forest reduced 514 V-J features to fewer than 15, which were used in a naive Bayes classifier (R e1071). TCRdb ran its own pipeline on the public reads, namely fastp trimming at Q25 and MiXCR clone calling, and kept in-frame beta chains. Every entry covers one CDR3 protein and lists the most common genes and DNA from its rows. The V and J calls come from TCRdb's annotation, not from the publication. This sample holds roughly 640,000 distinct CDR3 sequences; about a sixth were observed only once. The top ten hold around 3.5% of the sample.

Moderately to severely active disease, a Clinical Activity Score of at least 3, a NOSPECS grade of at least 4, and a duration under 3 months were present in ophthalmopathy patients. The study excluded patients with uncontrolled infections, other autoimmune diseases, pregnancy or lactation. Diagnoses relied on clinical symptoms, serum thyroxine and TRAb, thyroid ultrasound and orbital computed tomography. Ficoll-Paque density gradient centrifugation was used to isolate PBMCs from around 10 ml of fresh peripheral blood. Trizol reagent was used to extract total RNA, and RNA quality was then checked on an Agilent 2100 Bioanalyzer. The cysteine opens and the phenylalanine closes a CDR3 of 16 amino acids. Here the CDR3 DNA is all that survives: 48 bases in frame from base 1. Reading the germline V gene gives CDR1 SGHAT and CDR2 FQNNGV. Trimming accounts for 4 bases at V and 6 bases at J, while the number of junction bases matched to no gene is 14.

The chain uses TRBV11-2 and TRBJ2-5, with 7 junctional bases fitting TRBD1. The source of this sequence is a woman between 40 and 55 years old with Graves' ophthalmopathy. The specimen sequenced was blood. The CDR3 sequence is CASSSTSGTVGKTQYF. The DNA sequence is TGTGCCAGCAGCTCAACGTCCGGGACAGTCGGGAAGACCCAGTACTTC. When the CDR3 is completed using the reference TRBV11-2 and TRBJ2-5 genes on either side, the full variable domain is EAGVAQSPRYKIIEKRQSVAFWCNPISGHATLYWYQQILGQGPKLLIQFQNNGVVDDSQLPKDRFSAERLKGVDSTLKIQPAKLEDSAVYLCASSSTSGTVGKTQYFGPGTRLLVL.